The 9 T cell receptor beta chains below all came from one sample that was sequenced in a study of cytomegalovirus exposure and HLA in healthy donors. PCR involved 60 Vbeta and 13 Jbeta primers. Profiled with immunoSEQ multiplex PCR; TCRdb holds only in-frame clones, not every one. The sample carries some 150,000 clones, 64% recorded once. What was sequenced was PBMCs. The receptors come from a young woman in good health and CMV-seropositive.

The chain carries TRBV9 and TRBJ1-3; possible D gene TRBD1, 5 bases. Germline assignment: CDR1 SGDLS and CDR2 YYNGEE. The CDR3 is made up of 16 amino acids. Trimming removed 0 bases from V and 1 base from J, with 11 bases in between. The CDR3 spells CASSVGAGLSGNTIYF. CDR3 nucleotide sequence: TGTGCCAGCAGCGTAGGGGCAGGGTTGTCTGGAAACACCATATATTTT.

CDR3 in amino acids: CAQPGTQYF. In DNA, the CDR3 is TGTGCCCAACCAGGTACGCAGTATTTT. The chain is built from TRBV19 and TRBJ2-3; D call uncertain. There are 9 residues in the CDR3. Germline V lookup: CDR1 LNHDA, CDR2 SQIVND (reference sequence). The V end lost 11 bases, the J end lost 8 bases, and 8 bases lay between the germline ends.

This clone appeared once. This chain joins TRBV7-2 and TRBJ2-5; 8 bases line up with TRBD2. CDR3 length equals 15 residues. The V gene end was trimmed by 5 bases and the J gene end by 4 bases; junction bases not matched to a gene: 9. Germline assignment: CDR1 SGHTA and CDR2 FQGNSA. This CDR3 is CASSPSSGSGETQYF. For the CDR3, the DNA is TGTGCCAGCAGCCCCTCAAGCGGGAGCGGAGAGACCCAGTACTTC. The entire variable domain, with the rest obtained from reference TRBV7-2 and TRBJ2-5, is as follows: GAGVSQSPSNKVTEKGKDVELRCDPISGHTALYWYRQSLGQGLEFLIYFQGNSAPDKSGLPSDRFSAERTGGSVSTLTIQRTQQEDSAVYLCASSPSSGSGETQYFGPGTRLLVL.

CDR3 sequence (DNA): TGTGCCAGCAGCTTGGTGGCAGACTATGGCTACACCTTC. Translation: CASSLVADYGYTF. The chain combines TRBV5-5 with TRBJ1-2; D gene uncertain. Deletions cut 0 bases from V and 3 bases from J, with 6 bases between. The CDR3 has 13 residues. Germline CDR1 is SGHKS and CDR2 is YYEKEE (reference sequence).

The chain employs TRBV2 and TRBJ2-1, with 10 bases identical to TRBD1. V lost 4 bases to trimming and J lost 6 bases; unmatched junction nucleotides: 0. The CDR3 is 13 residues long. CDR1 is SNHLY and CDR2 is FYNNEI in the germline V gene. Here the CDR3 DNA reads TGTGCCAGCAGTGGGACAGGGGGCAATGAGCAGTTCTTC. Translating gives CASSGTGGNEQFF.

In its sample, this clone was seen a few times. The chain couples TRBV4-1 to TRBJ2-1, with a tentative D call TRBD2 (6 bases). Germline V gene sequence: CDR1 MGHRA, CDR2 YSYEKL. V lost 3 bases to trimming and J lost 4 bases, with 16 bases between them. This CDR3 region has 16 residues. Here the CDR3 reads CASSHLLAGRYNEQFF. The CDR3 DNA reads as TGCGCCAGCAGCCACCTACTGGCGGGAAGATACAATGAGCAGTTCTTC.

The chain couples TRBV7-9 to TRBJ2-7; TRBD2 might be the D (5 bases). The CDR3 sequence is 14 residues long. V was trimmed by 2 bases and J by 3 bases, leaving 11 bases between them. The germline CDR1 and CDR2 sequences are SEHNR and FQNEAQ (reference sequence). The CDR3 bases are TGTGCCAGCAGCTTACGGGGTCTCGACTACGAGCAGTACTTC. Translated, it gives CASSLRGLDYEQYF.

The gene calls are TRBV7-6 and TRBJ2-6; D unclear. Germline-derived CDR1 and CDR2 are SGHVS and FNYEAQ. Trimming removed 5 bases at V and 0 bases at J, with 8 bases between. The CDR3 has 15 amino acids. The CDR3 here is CASSPSNSGANVLTF. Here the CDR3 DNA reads TGTGCCAGCAGCCCGAGTAACTCTGGGGCCAACGTCCTGACTTTC.

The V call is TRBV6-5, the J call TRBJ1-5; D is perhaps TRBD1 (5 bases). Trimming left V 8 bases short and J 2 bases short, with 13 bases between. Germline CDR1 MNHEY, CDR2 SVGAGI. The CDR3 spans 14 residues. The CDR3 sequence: CASSSQGGNQPQHF. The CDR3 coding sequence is TGTGCCAGCTCTAGTCAGGGCGGCAATCAGCCCCAGCATTTT.